This TCR beta chain was identified during a study of STAT3 mutations in large granular lymphocyte leukemia. Overall study: More than half of T-LGLL patients received immunosuppressive therapy. Notes on the study in general: Clonal expansion was inferred from samples taken at other timepoints. In T-cell large granular lymphocyte leukemia, about half of patients showed multiple immunodominant subclonotypes. In some patients, a small highly pathogenic clone possibly went undetected. Variable sampling intervals and differing treatment regimens complicated linking therapy response to TCR clonal burden changes.

The CDR3 extends over 13 amino acids. Germline CDR1 is SGHVS and CDR2 is FQNEAQ. The V and J ends lost 1 base and 6 bases respectively, with 7 bases between them. This clone has a handful of counts. Its specificity is not known. Data came from immunoSEQ multiplex PCR; TCRdb stores just in-frame clones and leaves some out. The sample contains about 5,100 clones, around 70% of which appear only once. Source material: PBMCs. The TCR originated in a human donor with T large granular lymphocyte leukemia. Some clones in this sample may be carry-over from other donors' samples. The J gene is TRBJ1-5, the V gene TRBV7-8; possible D gene TRBD1, 5 bases. The DNA for the CDR3 is TGTGCCAGCAGCTTAGTGCAGGGTCAGCCCCAGCATTTT. Translation: CASSLVQGQPQHF.